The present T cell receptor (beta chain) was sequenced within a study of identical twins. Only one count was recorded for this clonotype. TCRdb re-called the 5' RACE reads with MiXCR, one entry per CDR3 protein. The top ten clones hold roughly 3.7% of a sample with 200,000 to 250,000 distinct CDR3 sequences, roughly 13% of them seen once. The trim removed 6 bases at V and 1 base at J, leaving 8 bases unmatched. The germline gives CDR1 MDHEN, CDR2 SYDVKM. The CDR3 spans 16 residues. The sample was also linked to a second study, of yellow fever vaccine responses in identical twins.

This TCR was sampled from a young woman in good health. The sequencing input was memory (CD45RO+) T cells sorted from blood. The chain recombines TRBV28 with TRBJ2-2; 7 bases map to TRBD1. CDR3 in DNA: TGTGCCAGCAGGAAAACCAGGACAGGGAACACCGGGGAGCTGTTTTTT. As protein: CASRKTRTGNTGELFF.